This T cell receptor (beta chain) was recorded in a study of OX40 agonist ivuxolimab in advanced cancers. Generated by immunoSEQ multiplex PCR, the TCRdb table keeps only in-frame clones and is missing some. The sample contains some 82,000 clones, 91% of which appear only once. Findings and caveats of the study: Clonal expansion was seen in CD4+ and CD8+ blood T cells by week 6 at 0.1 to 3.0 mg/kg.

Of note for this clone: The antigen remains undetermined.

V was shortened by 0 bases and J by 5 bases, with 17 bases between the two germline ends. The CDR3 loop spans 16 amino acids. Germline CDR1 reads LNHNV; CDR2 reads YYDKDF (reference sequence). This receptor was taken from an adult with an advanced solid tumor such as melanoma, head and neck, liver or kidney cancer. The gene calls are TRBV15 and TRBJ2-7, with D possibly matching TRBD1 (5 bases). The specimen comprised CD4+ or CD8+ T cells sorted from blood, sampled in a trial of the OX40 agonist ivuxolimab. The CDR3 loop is CATSRDNSGLRNEQYF. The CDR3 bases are TGTGCCACCAGCAGAGATAACTCAGGGCTTAGGAACGAGCAGTACTTC.